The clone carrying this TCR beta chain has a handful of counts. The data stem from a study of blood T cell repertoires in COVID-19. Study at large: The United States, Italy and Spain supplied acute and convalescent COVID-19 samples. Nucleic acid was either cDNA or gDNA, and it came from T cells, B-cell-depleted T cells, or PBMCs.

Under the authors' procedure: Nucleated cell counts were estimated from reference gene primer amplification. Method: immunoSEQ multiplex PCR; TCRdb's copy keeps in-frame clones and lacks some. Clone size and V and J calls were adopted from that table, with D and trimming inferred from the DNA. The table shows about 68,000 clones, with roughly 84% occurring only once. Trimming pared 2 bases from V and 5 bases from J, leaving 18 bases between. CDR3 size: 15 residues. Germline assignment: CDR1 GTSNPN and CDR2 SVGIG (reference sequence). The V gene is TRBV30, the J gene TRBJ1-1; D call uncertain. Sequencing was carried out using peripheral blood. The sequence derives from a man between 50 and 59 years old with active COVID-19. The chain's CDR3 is CAWSPRIARGTEAFF. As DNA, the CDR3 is TGTGCCTGGAGTCCCCGGATTGCTCGCGGGACTGAAGCTTTCTTT.